The 5 T cell receptor beta chains given below trace back to one sample, sequenced in a study of siplizumab effects on memory and regulatory T cells. Method: immunoSEQ multiplex PCR; TCRdb's copy keeps in-frame clones and lacks some. Of about 10,000 clones in the sample, about 40% are singletons; the top ten hold 9.5% to 12%. Antigen specificity for these receptors is unknown. The authors cocultured the mixed lymphocyte reaction cells at 37 degrees C for over 5 days. Sequenced material: CFSE-low (dividing) CD8+ T cells sorted from an allogeneic mixed lymphocyte reaction. These TCRs come from a human donor in good health; the cells came from an allogeneic mixed lymphocyte reaction.

This clone is deemed medium-sized (0.01 to 0.1%). This chain connects TRBV9 to TRBJ2-7, with 9 bases lining up with TRBD1. The V gene end was trimmed by 4 bases and the J gene end by 0 bases; junction bases not matched to a gene: 5. CDR3 size: 15 residues. In germline, CDR1 is SGDLS, CDR2 YYNGEE. Here the CDR3 reads CASSSGTGISYEQYF. CDR3 DNA: TGTGCCAGCAGCTCCGGGACAGGGATCTCCTACGAGCAGTACTTC. Filled out from reference TRBV9 and TRBJ2-7, the complete variable domain reads DSGVTQTPKHLITATGQRVTLRCSPRSGDLSVYWYQQSLDQGLQFLIQYYNGEERAKGNILERFSAQQFPDLHSELNLSSLELGDSALYFCASSSGTGISYEQYFGPGTRLTVT.

The rearrangement joins TRBV5-6 to TRBJ1-2, with 8 bases aligning to TRBD1. CDR1 is SGHDT and CDR2 is YYEEEE in the germline V gene. Trimming at V came to 0 bases and at J to 1 base, leaving 5 bases not matched to a gene. CDR3 length: 16 amino acids. The CDR3 DNA reads as TGTGCCAGCAGCTTGGGCGCAGGGGGCGGTAACTATGGCTACACCTTC. Its protein is CASSLGAGGGNYGYTF.

V and J are TRBV20-1 and TRBJ1-1, with a weak D call TRBD1 (5 bases). The germline V gene has CDR1 DFQATT and CDR2 SNEGSKA (reference sequence). V lost 1 base to trimming and J lost 9 bases, with 9 bases between them. This CDR3 spans 11 amino acids. CDR3 region: CSARGGSKAFF. As DNA, the CDR3 is TGCAGTGCTAGAGGGGGGAGCAAAGCTTTCTTT.

V usage is TRBV7-8 and J usage is TRBJ2-7, with TRBD2 identical over 7 bases. The CDR3 extends over 15 amino acids. After removal of 0 bases from V and 1 base from J, the junction contained 3 bases not matched to a gene. Germline lookup yields CDR1 SGHVS and CDR2 FQNEAQ. CDR3 DNA sequence: TGTGCCAGCAGCTTAGCGCGGCGGGGGTCCTACGAGCAGTACTTC. Protein product: CASSLARRGSYEQYF. The full variable domain, completed using reference TRBV7-8 and TRBJ2-7, is GAGVSQSPRYKVAKRGQDVALRCDPISGHVSLFWYQQALGQGPEFLTYFQNEAQLDKSGLPSDRFFAERPEGSVSTLKIQRTQQEDSAVYLCASSLARRGSYEQYFGPGTRLTVT.

The chain uses TRBV5-6 and TRBJ2-1, with D perhaps matching TRBD1 or TRBD2 (5 bases each). Trimming removed 4 bases at V and 2 bases at J, with 13 bases between. The CDR3 length is 15 residues. Germline assignment: CDR1 SGHDT and CDR2 YYEEEE. This CDR3 reads CASSPGTQAYNEQFF. DNA for the CDR3: TGTGCCAGCAGCCCCGGGACGCAAGCCTACAATGAGCAGTTCTTC.